This TCR beta chain derives from a study of identical twins. The germline V gene has CDR1 MNHNS and CDR2 SASEGT. The CDR3 contains 15 residues. V was pared by 7 bases and J by 1 base, with 13 bases between. In TCRdb, the 5' RACE reads were re-called with MiXCR into one record per CDR3 protein. The profile covers about 250,000 distinct CDR3 sequences, with over 11% appearing a single time and approximately 8.2% taken by the ten largest. The gene calls are TRBV6-1 and TRBJ2-2; perhaps TRBD1 as D (6 bases). The sequenced material came from memory (CD45RO+) T cells sorted from blood. The clonotype was recovered from a woman younger than 30 in good health. Written as DNA, the CDR3 is TGTGCCAGCAAAATCCGGGACAAGAACACCGGGGAGCTGTTTTTT. Translated: CASKIRDKNTGELFF.